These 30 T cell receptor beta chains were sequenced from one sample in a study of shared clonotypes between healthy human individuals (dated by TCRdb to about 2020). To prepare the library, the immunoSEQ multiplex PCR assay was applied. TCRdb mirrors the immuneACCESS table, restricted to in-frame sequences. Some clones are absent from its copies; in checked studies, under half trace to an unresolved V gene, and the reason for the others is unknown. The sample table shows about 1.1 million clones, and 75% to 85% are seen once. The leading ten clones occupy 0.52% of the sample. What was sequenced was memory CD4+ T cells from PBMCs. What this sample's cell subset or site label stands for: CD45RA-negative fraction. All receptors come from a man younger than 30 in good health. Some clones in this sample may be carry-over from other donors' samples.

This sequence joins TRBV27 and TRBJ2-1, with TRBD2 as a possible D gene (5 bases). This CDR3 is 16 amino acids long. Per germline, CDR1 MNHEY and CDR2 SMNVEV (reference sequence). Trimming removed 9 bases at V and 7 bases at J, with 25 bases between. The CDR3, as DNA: TGTGCCAGTTCTACCCCCATATTGGGGAGCCTGAATGAGCAGTTCTTC. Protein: CASSTPILGSLNEQFF.

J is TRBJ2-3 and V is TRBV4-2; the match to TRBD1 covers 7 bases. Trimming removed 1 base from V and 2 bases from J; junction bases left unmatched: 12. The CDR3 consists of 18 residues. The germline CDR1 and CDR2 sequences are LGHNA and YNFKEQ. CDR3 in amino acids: CASSQGLGGRGTTDTQYF. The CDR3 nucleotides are TGTGCCAGCAGCCAAGGCCTTGGAGGCAGGGGGACCACAGATACGCAGTATTTT.

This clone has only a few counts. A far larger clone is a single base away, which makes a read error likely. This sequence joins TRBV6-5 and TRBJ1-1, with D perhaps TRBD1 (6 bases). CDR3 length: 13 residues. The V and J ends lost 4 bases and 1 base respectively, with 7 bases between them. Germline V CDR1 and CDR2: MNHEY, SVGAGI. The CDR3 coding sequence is TGTGCCAGCAGTTTGACAGGGAACACTGAAGCTTTCTTT. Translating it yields CASSLTGNTEAFF.

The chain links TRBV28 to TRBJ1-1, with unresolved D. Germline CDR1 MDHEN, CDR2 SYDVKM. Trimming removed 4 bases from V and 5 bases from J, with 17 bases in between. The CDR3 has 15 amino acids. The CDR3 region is CASSSFRSTGTEAFF. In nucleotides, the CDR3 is TGTGCCAGCAGTTCCTTCAGGTCTACGGGGACTGAAGCTTTCTTT.

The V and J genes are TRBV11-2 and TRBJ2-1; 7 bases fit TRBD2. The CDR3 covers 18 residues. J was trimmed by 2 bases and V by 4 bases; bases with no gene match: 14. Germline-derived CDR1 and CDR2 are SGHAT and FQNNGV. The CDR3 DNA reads TGTGCCAGCAGCTCGAGCGGTGGTTGGGAGGGCCCCTACAATGAGCAGTTCTTC. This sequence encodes CASSSSGGWEGPYNEQFF.

The CDR3 protein is CASGLTGATNEKLFF. The CDR3 region has the DNA TGTGCCAGCGGGTTAACAGGAGCAACTAATGAAAAACTGTTTTTT. The chain links TRBV6-6 to TRBJ1-4; TRBD1 is a possible D gene (5 bases). The CDR3 covers 15 residues. Trimming removed 8 bases from V and 0 bases from J, with 13 bases in between. Germline CDR1 is MNHNY and CDR2 is SVGAGI (reference sequence).

The CDR3: CASSRRVQDTEAFF. The CDR3 DNA sequence: TGCGCCAGCAGCCGTCGGGTGCAGGACACTGAAGCTTTCTTT. This chain connects TRBV5-1 to TRBJ1-1, with D unclear. V shed 4 bases and J shed 3 bases, with 13 bases lying between them. The CDR3 consists of 14 residues. In germline, CDR1 is SGHRS, CDR2 YFSETQ.

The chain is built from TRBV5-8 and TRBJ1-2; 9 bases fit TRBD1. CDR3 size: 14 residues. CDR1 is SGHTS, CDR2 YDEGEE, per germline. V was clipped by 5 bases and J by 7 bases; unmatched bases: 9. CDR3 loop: CASRDRGILFGYTF. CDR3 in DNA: TGTGCCAGCAGAGACAGGGGGATTTTATTTGGCTACACCTTC.

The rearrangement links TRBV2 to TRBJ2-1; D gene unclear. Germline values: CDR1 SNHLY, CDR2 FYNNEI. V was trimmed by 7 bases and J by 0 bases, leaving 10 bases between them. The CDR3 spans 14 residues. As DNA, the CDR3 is TGTGCCAGCACGTTTCTAAGCTCCTACAATGAGCAGTTCTTC. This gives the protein CASTFLSSYNEQFF.

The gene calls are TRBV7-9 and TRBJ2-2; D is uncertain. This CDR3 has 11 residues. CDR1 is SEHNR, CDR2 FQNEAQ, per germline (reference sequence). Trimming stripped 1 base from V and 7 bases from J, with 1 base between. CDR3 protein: CASSLVGELFF. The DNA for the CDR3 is TGTGCCAGCAGCTTAGTCGGGGAGCTGTTTTTT.

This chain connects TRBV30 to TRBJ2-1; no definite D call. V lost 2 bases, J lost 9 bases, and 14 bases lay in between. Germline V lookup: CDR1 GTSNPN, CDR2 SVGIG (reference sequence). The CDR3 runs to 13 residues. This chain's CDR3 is CAWSLGMKGEQFF. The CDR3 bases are TGTGCCTGGAGTCTTGGTATGAAGGGTGAGCAGTTCTTC.

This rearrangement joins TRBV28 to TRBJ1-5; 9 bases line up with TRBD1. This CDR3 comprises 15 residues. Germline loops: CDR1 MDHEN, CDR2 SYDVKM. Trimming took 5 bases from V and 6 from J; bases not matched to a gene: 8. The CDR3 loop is CASSKDRGDSQPQHF. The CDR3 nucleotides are TGTGCCAGCAGTAAGGACAGGGGCGATAGTCAGCCCCAGCATTTT.

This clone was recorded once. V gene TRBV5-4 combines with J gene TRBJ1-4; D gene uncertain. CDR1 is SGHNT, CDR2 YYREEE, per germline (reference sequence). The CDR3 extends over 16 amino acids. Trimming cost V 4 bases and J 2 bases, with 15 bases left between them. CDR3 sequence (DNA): TGTGCCAGCAGCCCCTTGGTCGGCAGTACTAATGAAAAACTGTTTTTT. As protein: CASSPLVGSTNEKLFF. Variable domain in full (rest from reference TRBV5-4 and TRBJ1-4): ETGVTQSPTHLIKTRGQQVTLRCSSQSGHNTVSWYQQALGQGPQFIFQYYREEENGRGNFPPRFSGLQFPNYSSELNVNALELDDSALYLCASSPLVGSTNEKLFFGSGTQLSVL.

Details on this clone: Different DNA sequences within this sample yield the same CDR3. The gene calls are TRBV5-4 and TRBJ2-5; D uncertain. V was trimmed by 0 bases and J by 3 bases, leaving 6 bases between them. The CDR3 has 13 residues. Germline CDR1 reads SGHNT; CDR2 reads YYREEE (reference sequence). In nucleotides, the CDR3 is TGTGCCAGCAGCTTGGACAGTAAAGAGACCCAGTACTTC. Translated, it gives CASSLDSKETQYF.

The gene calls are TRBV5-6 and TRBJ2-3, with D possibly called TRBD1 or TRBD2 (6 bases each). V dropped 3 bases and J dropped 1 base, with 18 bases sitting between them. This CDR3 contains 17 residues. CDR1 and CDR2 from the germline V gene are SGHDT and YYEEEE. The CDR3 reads CASSSPALAGGTDTQYF. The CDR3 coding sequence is TGTGCCAGCAGCTCTCCCGCACTAGCAGGGGGCACAGATACGCAGTATTTT.

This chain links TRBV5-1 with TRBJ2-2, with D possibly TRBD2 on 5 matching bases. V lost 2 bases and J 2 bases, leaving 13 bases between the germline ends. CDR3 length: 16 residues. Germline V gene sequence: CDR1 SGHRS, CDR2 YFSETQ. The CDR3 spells CASSFPIGINTGELFF. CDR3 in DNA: TGCGCCAGCAGCTTCCCTATCGGGATCAACACCGGGGAGCTGTTTTTT.

The CDR3 coding sequence is TGTGCCAGCAGTACCGGGACTCTTTCCTACGAGCAGTACTTC. Protein sequence: CASSTGTLSYEQYF. This rearrangement joins TRBV2 to TRBJ2-7; tentative D call: TRBD2 (6 bases). There are 14 residues in the CDR3. V lost 5 bases and J lost 1, with 12 bases in between. The germline gives CDR1 SNHLY, CDR2 FYNNEI.

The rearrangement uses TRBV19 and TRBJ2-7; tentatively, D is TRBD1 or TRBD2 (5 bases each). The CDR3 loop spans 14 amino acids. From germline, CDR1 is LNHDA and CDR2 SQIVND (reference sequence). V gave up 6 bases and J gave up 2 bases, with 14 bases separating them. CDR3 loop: CASRGRDPPYEQYF. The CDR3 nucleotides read TGTGCCAGTAGGGGACGGGACCCTCCCTACGAGCAGTACTTC. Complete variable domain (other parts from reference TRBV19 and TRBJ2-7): DGGITQSPKYLFRKEGQNVTLSCEQNLNHDAMYWYRQDPGQGLRLIYYSQIVNDFQKGDIAEGYSVSREKKESFPLTVTSAQKNPTAFYLCASRGRDPPYEQYFGPGTRLTVT.

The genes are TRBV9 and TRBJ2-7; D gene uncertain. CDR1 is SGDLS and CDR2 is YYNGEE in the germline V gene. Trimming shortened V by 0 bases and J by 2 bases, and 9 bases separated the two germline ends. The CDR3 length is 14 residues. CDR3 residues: CASSVDDKAYEQYF. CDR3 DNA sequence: TGTGCCAGCAGCGTAGACGACAAAGCCTACGAGCAGTACTTC. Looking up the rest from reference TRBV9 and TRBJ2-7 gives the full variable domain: DSGVTQTPKHLITATGQRVTLRCSPRSGDLSVYWYQQSLDQGLQFLIQYYNGEERAKGNILERFSAQQFPDLHSELNLSSLELGDSALYFCASSVDDKAYEQYFGPGTRLTVT.

The CDR3 region has the DNA TGTGCCAGCAGCTTATTTACGGGGACGGCCACCGGGGAGCTGTTTTTT. Its translation is CASSLFTGTATGELFF. V is TRBV7-3 and J is TRBJ2-2; either TRBD1 or TRBD2 may fit D (5 bases each). Germline V gene data show CDR1 as SGHTA and CDR2 as FQGTGA. CDR3 length equals 16 residues. Trimming stripped 2 bases from V and 4 bases from J, with 14 bases between.

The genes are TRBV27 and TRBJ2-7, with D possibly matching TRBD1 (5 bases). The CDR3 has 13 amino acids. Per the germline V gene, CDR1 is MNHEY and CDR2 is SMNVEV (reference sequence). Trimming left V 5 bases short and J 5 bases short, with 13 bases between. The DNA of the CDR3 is TGTGCCAGCAGTCCCAGGGTATTGCACGAGCAGTACTTC. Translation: CASSPRVLHEQYF.

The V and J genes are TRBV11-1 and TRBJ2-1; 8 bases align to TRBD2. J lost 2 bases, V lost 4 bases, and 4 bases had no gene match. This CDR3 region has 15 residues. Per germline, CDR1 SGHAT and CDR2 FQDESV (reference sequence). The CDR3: CASSYSGEPYNEQFF. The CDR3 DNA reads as TGTGCCAGCAGCTATAGCGGGGAGCCCTACAATGAGCAGTTCTTC.

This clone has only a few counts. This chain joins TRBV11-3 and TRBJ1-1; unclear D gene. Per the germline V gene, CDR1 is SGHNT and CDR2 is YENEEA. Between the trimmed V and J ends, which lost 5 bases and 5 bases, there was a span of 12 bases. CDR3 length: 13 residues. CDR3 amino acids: CASSPTGVTEAFF. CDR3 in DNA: TGTGCCAGCAGCCCAACCGGAGTGACTGAAGCTTTCTTT.

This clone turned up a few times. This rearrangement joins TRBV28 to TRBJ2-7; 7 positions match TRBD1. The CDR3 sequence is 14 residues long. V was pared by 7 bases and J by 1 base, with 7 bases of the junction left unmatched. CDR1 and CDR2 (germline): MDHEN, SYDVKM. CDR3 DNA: TGTGCCAGCAACCCCCTGACAGGGTCCTACGAGCAGTACTTC. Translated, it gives CASNPLTGSYEQYF.

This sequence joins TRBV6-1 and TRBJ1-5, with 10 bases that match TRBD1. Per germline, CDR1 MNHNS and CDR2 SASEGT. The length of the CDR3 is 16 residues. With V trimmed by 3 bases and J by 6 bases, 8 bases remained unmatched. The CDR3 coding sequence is TGTGCCAGCAGTGATTTCGGACAGGGGGGGACTCAGCCCCAGCATTTT. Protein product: CASSDFGQGGTQPQHF.

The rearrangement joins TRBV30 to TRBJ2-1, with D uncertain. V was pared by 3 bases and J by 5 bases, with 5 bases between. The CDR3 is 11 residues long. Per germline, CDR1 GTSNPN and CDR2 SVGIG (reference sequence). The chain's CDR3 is CAWRNNNEQFF. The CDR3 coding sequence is TGTGCCTGGAGAAACAACAATGAGCAGTTCTTC.

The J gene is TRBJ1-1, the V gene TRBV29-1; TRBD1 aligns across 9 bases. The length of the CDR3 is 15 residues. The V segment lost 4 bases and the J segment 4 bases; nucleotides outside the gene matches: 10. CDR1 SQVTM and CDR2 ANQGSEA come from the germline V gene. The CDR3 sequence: CSVAVQGAQSTEAFF. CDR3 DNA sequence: TGCAGCGTTGCAGTACAGGGGGCGCAAAGCACTGAAGCTTTCTTT.

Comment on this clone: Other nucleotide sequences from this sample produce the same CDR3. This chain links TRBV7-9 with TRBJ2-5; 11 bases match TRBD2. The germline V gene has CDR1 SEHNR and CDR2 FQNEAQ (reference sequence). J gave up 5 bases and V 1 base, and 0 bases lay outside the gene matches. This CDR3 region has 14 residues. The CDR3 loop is CASSLVAGGETQYF. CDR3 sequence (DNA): TGTGCCAGCAGCTTAGTAGCGGGAGGGGAGACCCAGTACTTC.

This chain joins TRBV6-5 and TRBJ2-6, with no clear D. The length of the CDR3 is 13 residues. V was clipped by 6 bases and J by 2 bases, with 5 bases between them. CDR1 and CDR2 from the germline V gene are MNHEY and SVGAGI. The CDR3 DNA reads TGTGCCAGCAGCGCACCTGGGGCCAACGTCCTGACTTTC. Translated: CASSAPGANVLTF.

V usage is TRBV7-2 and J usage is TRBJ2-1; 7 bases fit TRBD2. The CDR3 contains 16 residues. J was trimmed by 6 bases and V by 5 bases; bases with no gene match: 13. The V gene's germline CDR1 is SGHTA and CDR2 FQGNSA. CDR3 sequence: CASSATFAGAGNEQFF. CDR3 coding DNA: TGTGCCAGCAGCGCTACTTTCGCGGGAGCAGGCAATGAGCAGTTCTTC.